What follows are 15 T cell receptor beta chains derived from one specimen sequenced in a study of shared clonotypes between healthy human individuals. TCRdb keeps only in-frame clones here, not all; method: immunoSEQ multiplex PCR. Of roughly 1 million clones listed, more than 60% are singletons. The sequenced material came from memory CD4+ T cells sorted from blood. Subset defined: CD45RA-negative fraction. Receptors originate from a young man in good health.

Many counts were recorded for this clone. Other DNA variants within this sample encode the same CDR3. The genes are TRBV9 and TRBJ2-2; TRBD1 matches at 7 bases. Trimming at V came to 2 bases and at J to 0 bases, leaving 1 base not matched to a gene. The CDR3 covers 15 residues. Germline CDR1 and CDR2: SGDLS and YYNGEE. In nucleotides, the CDR3 is TGTGCCAGCAGCGTGCAGGGGGCGAACACCGGGGAGCTGTTTTTT. Translated, it gives CASSVQGANTGELFF.

This clone was observed many times. The J gene is TRBJ1-1, the V gene TRBV30; 8 bases are a match to TRBD1. CDR3 length: 13 residues. V shed 5 bases and J 4 bases; nucleotides not matched to a gene: 6. From germline, CDR1 is GTSNPN and CDR2 SVGIG (reference sequence). This CDR3 reads CAWGTGTITEAFF. DNA for the CDR3: TGTGCCTGGGGGACAGGAACTATCACTGAAGCTTTCTTT. The full variable domain, completed using reference TRBV30 and TRBJ1-1, is SQTIHQWPATLVQPVGSPLSLECTVEGTSNPNLYWYRQAAGRGLQLLFYSVGIGQISSEVPQNLSASRPQDRQFILSSKKLLLSDSGFYLCAWGTGTITEAFFGQGTRLTVV.

In this sample, this clone turned up a few times. The rearrangement joins TRBV18 to TRBJ1-2, with 9 bases identical to TRBD1. V shed 5 bases, J shed 4 bases, and the junction held 5 bases outside the gene matches. Germline V gene data show CDR1 as KGHSH and CDR2 as LQKENI. This CDR3 comprises 14 residues. CDR3 sequence reads: CASSSTGGGYGYTF. The CDR3 DNA reads TGTGCCAGCTCATCGACAGGGGGTGGCTATGGCTACACCTTC.

V is TRBV14 and J is TRBJ2-7; D gene uncertain. This CDR3 comprises 13 residues. CDR1 SGHDN and CDR2 FVKESK come from the germline V gene. V was shortened by 4 bases and J by 8 bases, with 15 bases between the two germline ends. The CDR3 DNA follows: TGTGCCAGCAGCCTACTATCGGACGCTAAGCAGTACTTC. Encoded protein: CASSLLSDAKQYF.

This chain joins TRBV28 and TRBJ2-2; D may correspond to TRBD1 or TRBD2 (7 bases each). The CDR3 spans 15 residues. Looked up from germline, CDR1 is MDHEN and CDR2 is SYDVKM. V was clipped by 5 bases and J by 6 bases, with 16 bases between them. CDR3 protein: CASSPKTGRAGELFF. For the CDR3, the DNA is TGTGCCAGCAGTCCCAAGACAGGGAGGGCCGGGGAGCTGTTTTTT.

The CDR3 DNA reads as TGTGCCAGCAGCCCCCCTAACGGACTAGCGGGCTACAATGAGCAGTTCTTC. Its protein product is CASSPPNGLAGYNEQFF. The chain has TRBV7-2 and TRBJ2-1, with TRBD2 matching over 11 bases. After removal of 5 bases from V and 3 bases from J, the junction contained 9 bases not matched to a gene. CDR3 length equals 17 residues. Looked up from germline, CDR1 is SGHTA and CDR2 is FQGNSA.

The CDR3: CASSQDPRGVGNEKLFF. CDR3 sequence (DNA): TGCGCCAGCAGCCAAGACCCTCGGGGGGTGGGTAATGAAAAACTGTTTTTT. The V call is TRBV4-1, the J call TRBJ1-4; maybe TRBD1 (5 bases). The V gene's germline CDR1 is MGHRA and CDR2 YSYEKL. The CDR3 is 17 amino acids. The V gene lost 0 bases and the J gene lost 4 bases, with 15 bases spanning the gap.

For this clone: A read error may be the cause here, since a much bigger clone is one base away. The sample has other DNA sequences that encode this CDR3 too. V usage is TRBV19 and J usage is TRBJ1-1; D unclear. The germline gives CDR1 LNHDA, CDR2 SQIVND (reference sequence). Trimming removed 3 bases from V and 0 bases from J, with 8 bases in between. CDR3 length equals 14 residues. The CDR3 DNA reads as TGTGCCAGTAGTATTGCAGGCTTGAACACTGAAGCTTTCTTT. Its translation: CASSIAGLNTEAFF.

CDR3: CASSFRGTEDGYTF. In DNA form, the CDR3 reads TGTGCCAGCAGCTTTAGGGGGACAGAGGATGGCTACACCTTC. The chain joins TRBV5-4 to TRBJ1-2; TRBD1 agrees at 7 bases. The CDR3 contains 14 residues. The junction had 7 bases not matched to a gene; V was cut back by 2 bases and J by 6 bases. Germline V gene lookup returns CDR1 SGHNT and CDR2 YYREEE (reference sequence). The full variable domain, completed using reference TRBV5-4 and TRBJ1-2, is ETGVTQSPTHLIKTRGQQVTLRCSSQSGHNTVSWYQQALGQGPQFIFQYYREEENGRGNFPPRFSGLQFPNYSSELNVNALELDDSALYLCASSFRGTEDGYTFGSGTRLTVV.

This clone was observed a few times. The chain carries TRBV9 and TRBJ1-4; 9 nucleotides align to TRBD1. V dropped 3 bases and J dropped 5; count of bases not matched to a gene: 5. The CDR3 sequence is 15 residues long. Germline values: CDR1 SGDLS, CDR2 YYNGEE. The CDR3 DNA sequence: TGTGCCAGCAGCGGGACAGGGGACTACAATGAAAAACTGTTTTTT. Translating gives CASSGTGDYNEKLFF.

This clone was seen once. This specimen includes other DNA sequences encoding the same CDR3. The V and J genes are TRBV11-2 and TRBJ1-1, with D perhaps TRBD1 (5 bases). From germline, CDR1 is SGHAT and CDR2 FQNNGV. The CDR3 extends over 13 amino acids. Trimming took off 1 base at V and 5 bases at J, with 8 bases between the two ends. The CDR3 loop reads CASSLVGGTEAFF. DNA for the CDR3: TGTGCCAGCAGCTTAGTGGGGGGGACTGAAGCTTTCTTT.

A remark on this clone: The same CDR3 arises from other DNA sequences in this sample as well. The chain carries TRBV18 and TRBJ1-1; no reliable D call. Per germline, CDR1 KGHSH and CDR2 LQKENI. The V end lost 3 bases, the J end lost 1 base, and 6 bases lay between the germline ends. This CDR3 is 13 amino acids long. The CDR3 nucleotides read TGTGCCAGCTCACCTAATCCGAACACTGAAGCTTTCTTT. This encodes CASSPNPNTEAFF.

This sequence joins TRBV10-3 and TRBJ2-5, with D tentatively TRBD1 (6 bases). Trimming took off 4 bases at V and 4 bases at J, with 10 bases between the two ends. CDR1 is ENHRY, CDR2 SYGVKD, per germline. The CDR3 loop spans 13 amino acids. CDR3 region: CAISGGRGETQYF. The CDR3 DNA sequence: TGTGCCATCAGTGGTGGCAGGGGAGAGACCCAGTACTTC.

Concerning this clone itself: The sample contains more than one DNA sequence encoding this CDR3. V gene TRBV27 combines with J gene TRBJ2-7, with D unresolved. This CDR3 is built from 12 residues. Germline V gives CDR1 MNHEY, CDR2 SMNVEV (reference sequence). The V end was cut by 6 bases, the J end by 0 bases, with 6 bases between. The CDR3, as DNA: TGTGCCAGCAGGGGAAACTCCTACGAGCAGTACTTC. This encodes CASRGNSYEQYF.

This chain joins TRBV5-1 and TRBJ1-2; D is unclear. Trimming stripped 2 bases from V and 8 bases from J, with 10 bases between. This CDR3 contains 12 residues. CDR1 SGHRS and CDR2 YFSETQ come from the germline V gene. This CDR3 reads CASSLMEAGYTF. The CDR3, as DNA: TGCGCCAGCAGCTTAATGGAGGCCGGCTACACCTTC.